This TCR beta chain is from a study of blood T cell repertoires in COVID-19. As handled by the study authors: For nucleated cells, counts were estimated from reference gene primer amplification. Measured with immunoSEQ multiplex PCR; TCRdb has only the in-frame clones, and not every one. V, J and clone size are those of that table, while D and trimming were read from the DNA. In the table there are about 310,000 clones, roughly nine tenths of which are singletons. The V gene end was trimmed by 4 bases and the J gene end by 6 bases; junction bases not matched to a gene: 7. The CDR3 runs to 14 residues. CDR1 SGHRS and CDR2 YFSETQ come from the germline V gene.

The sequence was obtained from a man between 18 and 35 years old with active or convalescent COVID-19. The rearrangement links TRBV5-1 to TRBJ1-2, with 9 positions matching TRBD1. Sequencing input: peripheral blood. CDR3: CASSRGQGVDGYTF. CDR3 nucleotides: TGCGCCAGCAGCAGGGGACAGGGAGTTGATGGCTACACCTTC.